Sequencing of this T cell receptor (beta chain) was carried out in a study of cytomegalovirus exposure and HLA in healthy donors. Study-wide findings and caveats: Previous analysis showed most TCR beta V segments were productive about 90% or about 30% of the time. Roughly uniform depth of sequencing across donors was assumed in presence/absence analyses.

The CDR3 has 17 residues. V was clipped by 4 bases and J by 7 bases; unmatched bases: 10. Germline assignment: CDR1 SGDLS and CDR2 YYNGEE. As concerns this clone: The antigen is not known.

Though probably carrying unrecorded immune exposures, donors were nominally healthy at sampling. The PCR made use of 60 Vbeta and 13 Jbeta primers. Sequenced by immunoSEQ multiplex PCR; TCRdb stores in-frame clones only, minus some. Of approximately 190,000 clones in the sample, 87% were seen once. The material sequenced was PBMCs. The chain is built from TRBV9 and TRBJ2-1, with 14 positions matching TRBD2. The clonotype comes from a young man in good health and CMV-seronegative. In nucleotides, the CDR3 is TGTGCCAGCAGCCCGAAAGGGACTAGCGGGAGAATGAATGAGCAGTTCTTC. Its protein is CASSPKGTSGRMNEQFF.